One and the same sample provided the 21 T cell receptor beta chains below, sequenced in a study of blood T cell repertoires in COVID-19. Clones were read by immunoSEQ multiplex PCR, and TCRdb kept only the in-frame ones, dropping some. The table records a few hundred thousand clones, roughly 84% of them present only once. Sequencing used peripheral blood. Receptor source: a woman in her 40s who had recovered from COVID-19.

The gene calls are TRBV12-3 or TRBV12-4 and TRBJ2-7; maybe TRBD2 (5 bases). Trimming took off 4 bases at V and 5 bases at J, with 9 bases between the two ends. The CDR3 length is 12 residues. The CDR3 protein is CASSYPGNEQYF. The CDR3 DNA reads as TGTGCCAGCAGTTATCCCGGGAACGAGCAGTACTTC.

In DNA form, the CDR3 reads TGTGCCAGCAGCTTCATCCATTACAATGAGCAGTTCTTC. Its protein is CASSFIHYNEQFF. The chain is built from TRBV7-2 and TRBJ2-1; D gene ambiguous. The germline V gene encodes CDR1 SGHTA and CDR2 FQGNSA. The CDR3 is 13 residues long. Deletions cut 3 bases from V and 4 bases from J, with 7 bases between.

The chain recombines TRBV6-5 with TRBJ2-6; no clear D. This CDR3 is built from 14 residues. The V end was cut by 6 bases, the J end by 2 bases, with 8 bases between. CDR1 and CDR2 from the germline V gene are MNHEY and SVGAGI. The CDR3 DNA reads as TGTGCCAGCAGACCCACAACTGGGGCCAACGTCCTGACTTTC. This sequence encodes CASRPTTGANVLTF.

The gene calls are TRBV19 and TRBJ1-6; no firm D call. The CDR3 is made up of 16 amino acids. The ends were cut back, 2 bases at V and 9 bases at J, with 17 bases in the middle. Germline loops: CDR1 LNHDA, CDR2 SQIVND (reference sequence). CDR3 coding DNA: TGTGCCAGTAGTATATATGGCCCGACGGGAGCTTCACCCCTCCACTTT. It translates to CASSIYGPTGASPLHF.

The rearrangement links TRBV6-5 to TRBJ2-3, with 11 positions matching TRBD1. This CDR3 is 14 amino acids long. Germline lookup yields CDR1 MNHEY and CDR2 SVGAGI. V lost 6 bases, J lost 4 bases, and 3 bases stayed unmatched. CDR3 nucleotide sequence: TGTGCCAGCAGAAGGACAGGGGGCCCAGATACGCAGTATTTT. Translating gives CASRRTGGPDTQYF.

This clone was picked up one time. This CDR3 reads CASSRLLGQGGTEAFF. The CDR3 region has the DNA TGTGCCAGCTCACGCCTATTGGGACAGGGCGGCACTGAAGCTTTCTTT. The chain joins TRBV18 to TRBJ1-1, with TRBD1 identical over 9 bases. This CDR3 is 16 amino acids long. The germline gives CDR1 KGHSH, CDR2 LQKENI. V dropped 4 bases and J dropped 4; count of bases not matched to a gene: 10.

The chain carries TRBV3-1 (or the pseudogene TRBV3-2) and TRBJ1-5; D gene uncertain. V was trimmed by 1 base and J by 7 bases, leaving 14 bases between them. Germline CDR1 LGHDT, CDR2 YNNKEL (reference sequence). This CDR3 comprises 15 residues. CDR3 sequence (DNA): TGTGCCAGCAGCCAAGGTGTTTCAGGAAGGCAGCCCCAGCATTTT. This encodes CASSQGVSGRQPQHF.

CDR3 region: CASSQKYRDSLFF. The CDR3 DNA sequence: TGCGCCAGCAGCCAAAAGTACCGGGACTCACTGTTCTTC. The chain is built from TRBV4-3 and TRBJ2-1; tentatively, D is TRBD2 (6 bases). This CDR3 has 13 residues. The germline V and J ends were trimmed by 2 bases and 15 bases, with 17 bases remaining between them. Germline V gene lookup returns CDR1 LGHNA and CDR2 YSLEER.

The rearrangement joins TRBV28 to TRBJ2-3; 9 nucleotides line up with TRBD1. The CDR3 covers 16 residues. CDR1 is MDHEN and CDR2 is SYDVKM in the germline V gene. V gave up 4 bases and J gave up 4 bases; unmatched junction bases: 9. This chain's CDR3 is CASSSPGTGMADTQYF. The CDR3 nucleotides read TGTGCCAGCAGTTCCCCCGGGACAGGGATGGCAGATACGCAGTATTTT.

V usage is TRBV28 and J usage is TRBJ2-2; possible D gene TRBD1, 5 bases. CDR1 MDHEN and CDR2 SYDVKM come from the germline V gene. This CDR3 comprises 13 residues. Trimming took off 6 bases at V and 3 bases at J, with 8 bases between the two ends. The CDR3 bases are TGTGCCAGCAGGGGGCACGACACCGGGGAGCTGTTTTTT. It yields the protein CASRGHDTGELFF.

This clone has only one observation. The CDR3 nucleotides are TGTGCCAGCAGTGACCTAATCGGGCGGGGGGCGACAGATACGCAGTATTTT. This codes for CASSDLIGRGATDTQYF. The J gene is TRBJ2-3, the V gene TRBV2; 8 positions match TRBD2. In germline, CDR1 is SNHLY, CDR2 FYNNEI. V lost 3 bases to trimming and J lost 3 bases; unmatched junction nucleotides: 11. CDR3 length: 17 residues.

The chain couples TRBV13 to TRBJ1-5; TRBD1 aligns across 9 bases. The CDR3 loop spans 13 amino acids. Germline lookup yields CDR1 PRHDT and CDR2 FYEKMQ (reference sequence). Unmatched junction bases numbered 1, after V lost 5 bases and J lost 5 bases. The CDR3 DNA follows: TGTGCCAGCAGCCGGACAGGGGATCAGCCCCAGCATTTT. It is translated as CASSRTGDQPQHF.

This clone occurred a few times. The rearrangement links TRBV7-2 to TRBJ1-5; no clear D gene. This CDR3 spans 12 amino acids. V shed 3 bases and J shed 5 bases, with 5 bases lying between them. Germline V CDR1 and CDR2: SGHTA, FQGNSA. CDR3 region: CASSFRDQPQHF. The CDR3 DNA follows: TGTGCCAGCAGCTTCCGCGATCAGCCCCAGCATTTT. Looking up the rest from reference TRBV7-2 and TRBJ1-5 gives the full variable domain: GAGVSQSPSNKVTEKGKDVELRCDPISGHTALYWYRQSLGQGLEFLIYFQGNSAPDKSGLPSDRFSAERTGGSVSTLTIQRTQQEDSAVYLCASSFRDQPQHFGDGTRLSIL.

The V gene is TRBV3-1 (or the pseudogene TRBV3-2), the J gene TRBJ2-3; 7 nucleotides align to TRBD1. The CDR3 contains 15 residues. V gave up 4 bases and J gave up 1 base; unmatched junction bases: 5. CDR1 is LGHDT and CDR2 is YNNKEL in the germline V gene (reference sequence). The CDR3 sequence is CASSPRQGRTDTQYF. The CDR3 nucleotides read TGTGCCAGCAGCCCCAGACAGGGCCGCACAGATACGCAGTATTTT.

V is TRBV3-1 (or the pseudogene TRBV3-2) and J is TRBJ2-7; D is unresolved. V dropped 2 bases and J dropped 5 bases, with 7 bases sitting between them. The CDR3 runs 12 residues. CDR1 is LGHDT and CDR2 is YNNKEL in the germline V gene (reference sequence). For the CDR3, the DNA is TGTGCCAGCAGCCAATCAACGGACGAGCAGTACTTC. It is translated as CASSQSTDEQYF.

CDR3 region: CSATGQVNTEAFF. CDR3 nucleotides: TGCAGCGCAACGGGACAGGTGAACACTGAAGCTTTCTTT. The genes are TRBV29-1 and TRBJ1-1; the match to TRBD1 covers 8 bases. With 7 bases clipped from V and 0 bases from J, the junction kept 4 bases outside the gene matches. Germline CDR1 and CDR2: SQVTM and ANQGSEA. The CDR3 contains 13 residues. Combining the CDR3 with reference TRBV29-1 and TRBJ1-1 gives the whole variable domain SAVISQKPSRDICQRGTSLTIQCQVDSQVTMMFWYRQQPGQSLTLIATANQGSEATYESGFVIDKFPISRPNLTFSTLTVSNMSPEDSSIYLCSATGQVNTEAFFGQGTRLTVV.

This rearrangement joins TRBV23-1 to TRBJ2-2, with TRBD1 matching over 7 bases. TRBV23-1 is reported as an ORF; its role is uncertain. The CDR3 totals 15 residues. The V gene end was trimmed by 2 bases and the J gene end by 3 bases; junction bases not matched to a gene: 3. As DNA, the CDR3 is TGCGCCAGCAGTCAAGGGACAGAGCACACCGGGGAGCTGTTTTTT. Translated: CASSQGTEHTGELFF.

This chain connects TRBV7-3 to TRBJ2-2; TRBD1 might be the D (7 bases). The CDR3 runs to 16 residues. CDR1 and CDR2 (germline): SGHTA, FQGTGA. Trimming left V 5 bases short and J 5 bases short, with 18 bases between. The CDR3 DNA reads as TGTGCCAGCAGCCTCCCAGGGGGGCCATTGACCGGGGAGCTGTTTTTT. It is translated as CASSLPGGPLTGELFF.

V gene TRBV6-4 combines with J gene TRBJ1-1; no clear D gene. CDR1 is MRHNA, CDR2 SNTAGT, per germline. The CDR3 contains 14 residues. V lost 4 bases and J lost 1, with 10 bases in between. Here the CDR3 DNA reads TGTGCCAGCAGTGGGTCAGCGGCGAACACTGAAGCTTTCTTT. Translation gives CASSGSAANTEAFF.

In its sample, this clone was seen a few times. This chain links TRBV5-1 with TRBJ1-5, with a weak D call TRBD1 (6 bases). The V end lost 2 bases, the J end lost 3 bases, and 12 bases lay between the germline ends. Germline V gene data show CDR1 as SGHRS and CDR2 as YFSETQ. The CDR3 consists of 15 residues. The DNA for the CDR3 is TGCGCCAGCAGCTTACAGGGATCGAACAATCAGCCCCAGCATTTT. This translates into CASSLQGSNNQPQHF.

A remark on this clone: Distinct nucleotide sequences in the sample also encode this CDR3. CDR3 region: CASSPTGVYEQYF. Written as DNA, the CDR3 is TGTGCCAGCAGCCCCACAGGGGTCTACGAGCAGTACTTC. The rearrangement joins TRBV3-1 (or the pseudogene TRBV3-2) to TRBJ2-7; TRBD1 matches at 7 bases. The length of the CDR3 is 13 residues. Germline CDR1 LGHDT, CDR2 YNNKEL (reference sequence). V shed 4 bases, J shed 3 bases, and the junction held 3 bases outside the gene matches.